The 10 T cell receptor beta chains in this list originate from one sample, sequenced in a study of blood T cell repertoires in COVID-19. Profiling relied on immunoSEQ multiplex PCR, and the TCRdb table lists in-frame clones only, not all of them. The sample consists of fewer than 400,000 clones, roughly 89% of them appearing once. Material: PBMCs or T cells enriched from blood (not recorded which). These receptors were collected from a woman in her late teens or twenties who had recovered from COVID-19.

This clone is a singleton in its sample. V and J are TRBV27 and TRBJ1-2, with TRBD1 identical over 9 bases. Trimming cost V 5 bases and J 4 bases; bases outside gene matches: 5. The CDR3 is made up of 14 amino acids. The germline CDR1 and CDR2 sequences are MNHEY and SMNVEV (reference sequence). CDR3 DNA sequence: TGTGCCAGCAGTCCCGGACAGGGGTTCTATGGCTACACCTTC. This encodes CASSPGQGFYGYTF.

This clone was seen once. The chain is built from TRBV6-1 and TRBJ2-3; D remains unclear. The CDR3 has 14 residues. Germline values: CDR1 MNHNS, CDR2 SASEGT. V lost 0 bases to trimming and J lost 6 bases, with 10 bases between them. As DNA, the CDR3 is TGTGCCAGCAGTGAAGCGAGGTCGGCTGATACGCAGTATTTT. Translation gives CASSEARSADTQYF.

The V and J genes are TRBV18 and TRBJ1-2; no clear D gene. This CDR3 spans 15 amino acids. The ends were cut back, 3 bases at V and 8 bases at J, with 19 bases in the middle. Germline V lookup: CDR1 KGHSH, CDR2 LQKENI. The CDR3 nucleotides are TGTGCCAGCTCACCTATAGGCACCAGCGAGAGGGGCTACACCTTC. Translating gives CASSPIGTSERGYTF.

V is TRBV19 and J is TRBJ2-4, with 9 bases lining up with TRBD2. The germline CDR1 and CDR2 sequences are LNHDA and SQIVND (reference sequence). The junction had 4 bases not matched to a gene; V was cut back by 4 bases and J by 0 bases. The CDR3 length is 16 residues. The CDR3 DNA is TGTGCCAGTAGTAGCGGGGGGGCTCTAGCCAAAAACATTCAGTACTTC. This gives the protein CASSSGGALAKNIQYF.

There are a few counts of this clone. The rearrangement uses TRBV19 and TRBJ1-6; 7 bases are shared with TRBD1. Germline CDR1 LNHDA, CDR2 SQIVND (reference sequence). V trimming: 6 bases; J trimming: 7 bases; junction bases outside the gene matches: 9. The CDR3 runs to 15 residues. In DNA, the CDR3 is TGTGCCAGTAGCGCTGACAGGGTCGTGAATTCACCCCTCCACTTT. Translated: CASSADRVVNSPLHF.

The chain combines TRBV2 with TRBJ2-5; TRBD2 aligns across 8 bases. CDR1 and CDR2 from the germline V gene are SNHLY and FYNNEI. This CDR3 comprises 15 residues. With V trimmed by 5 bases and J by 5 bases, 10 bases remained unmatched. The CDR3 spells CASSLAGSWGETQYF. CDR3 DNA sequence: TGTGCCAGCAGTTTAGCGGGGTCTTGGGGGGAGACCCAGTACTTC.

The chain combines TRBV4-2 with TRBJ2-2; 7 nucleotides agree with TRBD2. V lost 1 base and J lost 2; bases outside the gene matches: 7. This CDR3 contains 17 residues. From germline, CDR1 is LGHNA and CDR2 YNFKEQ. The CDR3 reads CASSQGLGGGNTGELFF. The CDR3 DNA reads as TGTGCCAGCAGCCAAGGGCTAGGCGGGGGTAACACCGGGGAGCTGTTTTTT.

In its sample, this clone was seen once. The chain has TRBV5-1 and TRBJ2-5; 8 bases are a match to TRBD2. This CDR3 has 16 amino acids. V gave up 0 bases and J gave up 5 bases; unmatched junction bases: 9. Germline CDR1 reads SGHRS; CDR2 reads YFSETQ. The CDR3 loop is CASSLGLGLVGETQYF. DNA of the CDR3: TGCGCCAGCAGCTTGGGTTTGGGACTAGTGGGCGAGACCCAGTACTTC.

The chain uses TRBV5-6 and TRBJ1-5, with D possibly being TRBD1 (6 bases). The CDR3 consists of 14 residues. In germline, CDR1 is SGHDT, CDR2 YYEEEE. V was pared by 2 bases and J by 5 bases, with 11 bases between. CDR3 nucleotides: TGTGCCAGCAGCTTAGGACAGTCTTATCAGCCCCAGCATTTT. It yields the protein CASSLGQSYQPQHF.

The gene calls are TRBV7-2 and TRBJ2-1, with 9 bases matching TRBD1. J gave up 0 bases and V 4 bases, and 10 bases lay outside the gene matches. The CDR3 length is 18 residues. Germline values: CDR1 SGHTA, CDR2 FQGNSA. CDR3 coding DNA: TGTGCCAGCAGCTCTCGTCCGGGACAGGGAAGCTCCTACAATGAGCAGTTCTTC. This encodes CASSSRPGQGSSYNEQFF.